This TCR beta chain is drawn from a study of shared clonotypes between healthy human individuals. General study points: Shared clonotypes: about 4.6% naive CD4, about 3.3% naive CD8, 2.3% memory CD4, 0.4% memory CD8.

Only CD45RO-negative cells positively selected for CCR7 counted as naive CD8 cells, so terminally differentiated effector memory CD45RA+ cells were excluded. Researchers ran the assay at a deep level. For every subset, genomic DNA was evenly distributed across several immunoSEQ plates. For sorted subsets, roughly 210 ng DNA per replicate equaled about 27,000 T cell genomes. TCRdb's table, derived via immunoSEQ multiplex PCR, lists solely in-frame clones and lacks some. This table has approximately 2,000,000 clones, 80% to 95% appearing once. A word on this clone: Its specificity is not known.

J was trimmed by 5 bases and V by 1 base; bases with no gene match: 11. Germline CDR1 and CDR2: SQVTM and ANQGSEA. The CDR3 has 16 residues. This TCR was sampled from a man younger than 30 in good health. Some clones in this sample may be carry-over from other donors' samples. The source material was naive CD8+ T cells from PBMCs. V gene TRBV29-1 combines with J gene TRBJ2-7; 10 nucleotides agree with TRBD1. The CDR3 DNA is TGCAGCGTTGAAGGGTTTTTGGGGACAGGGGCCAACGAGCAGTACTTC. This encodes CSVEGFLGTGANEQYF.